The 20 T cell receptor beta chains listed next were all sequenced from one sample in a study of blood T cells in healthy people across ages. Primers used in a second PCR of roughly 6 to 11 cycles were a sample-barcoded 5' primer and a J-beta primer mix. TCRdb ran MiXCR on the 5' RACE reads and lists one entry per CDR3 protein. The data hold about 730,000 distinct CDR3 sequences, with around 40% observed a single time. What was sequenced was blood. These receptors were taken from a woman in her sixties or seventies in good health.

This chain links TRBV6-5 with TRBJ2-3; 9 bases line up with TRBD2. CDR3 size: 19 residues. The trim removed 0 bases at V and 2 bases at J, leaving 12 bases unmatched. The germline V gene encodes CDR1 MNHEY and CDR2 SVGAGI. The CDR3 spells CASSYSNGETSGHTDTQYF. The CDR3 bases are TGTGCCAGCAGTTACTCGAATGGGGAGACTAGCGGCCACACAGATACGCAGTATTTT.

The J gene is TRBJ2-7, the V gene TRBV12-3 or TRBV12-4; 9 nucleotides line up with TRBD1. CDR3 length: 15 amino acids. V was clipped by 6 bases and J by 6 bases; unmatched bases: 12. Here the CDR3 DNA reads TGTGCCAGCAGCCCCGGGGACAGGGCGTTCGGCGAGCAGTACTTC. This translates into CASSPGDRAFGEQYF.

The chain has TRBV18 and TRBJ2-6; 8 bases match TRBD1. CDR3 length equals 19 residues. The J segment lost 0 bases and the V segment lost 0 bases, leaving 7 bases of the junction unmatched. Germline V gene data show CDR1 as KGHSH and CDR2 as LQKENI. The CDR3 nucleotides are TGTGCCAGCTCACCACCAGAGACAGGGGTGTACTCTGGGGCCAACGTCCTGACTTTC. It encodes CASSPPETGVYSGANVLTF. Variable domain in full (rest from reference TRBV18 and TRBJ2-6): NAGVMQNPRHLVRRRGQEARLRCSPMKGHSHVYWYRQLPEEGLKFMVYLQKENIIDESGMPKERFSAEFPKEGPSILRIQQVVRGDSAAYFCASSPPETGVYSGANVLTFGAGSRLTVL.

The table lists this clonotype with a few counts. This chain joins TRBV28 and TRBJ1-6; TRBD1 matches at 9 bases. Germline V gene data show CDR1 as MDHEN and CDR2 as SYDVKM. With V trimmed by 8 bases and J by 5 bases, 7 bases remained unmatched. CDR3 length: 15 residues. Here the CDR3 DNA reads TGTGCCAGCGGGGGGACAGGGACTAATAATTCACCCCTCCACTTT. The encoded protein is CASGGTGTNNSPLHF.

This clonotype has more than one count but fewer than ten. The J gene is TRBJ2-5, the V gene TRBV4-2; 8 bases map to TRBD2. The CDR3 runs 16 residues. Per germline, CDR1 LGHNA and CDR2 YNFKEQ. J lost 11 bases, V lost 4 bases, and 18 bases had no gene match. This chain's CDR3 is CASSLGSGGEYNEQYF. The DNA of the CDR3 is TGTGCCAGCAGCCTCGGATCCGGGGGGGAGTACAATGAGCAGTACTTC.

This clonotype showed up just a few times. A much larger clone lies one base from this, so it may be a read error. V is TRBV27 and J is TRBJ2-6, with D perhaps matching TRBD1 or TRBD2 (6 bases each). Germline V lookup: CDR1 MNHEY, CDR2 SMNVEV (reference sequence). This CDR3 is 18 amino acids long. In DNA form, the CDR3 reads TGTGTCAGCAGTCCCCGGGACATGGGACTCTCTGGGGCCAACGTCCTGACTTTC. Translation gives CVSSPRDMGLSGANVLTF. The full variable domain, in which reference TRBV27 and TRBJ2-6 provide the parts outside the CDR3, is EAQVTQNPRYLITVTGKKLTVTCSQNMNHEYMSWYRQDPGLGLRQIYYSMNVEVTDKGDVPEGYKVSRKEKRNFPLILESPSPNQTSLYFCVSSPRDMGLSGANVLTFGAGSRLTVL.

This clonotype turned up a few times. This sequence joins TRBV20-1 and TRBJ1-4; TRBD1 might be the D (6 bases). Germline CDR1 reads DFQATT; CDR2 reads SNEGSKA (reference sequence). The CDR3 covers 13 residues. Trimming cost V 6 bases and J 7 bases, with 15 bases left between them. CDR3 DNA: TGCAGTGCCCTCGGGGGGGCCAGTGAAAAACTGTTTTTT. Its translation is CSALGGASEKLFF.

This clonotype is a singleton in its sample. CDR3 DNA sequence: TGTGCCAGCAGCCAAGAACAGAACGTCTATGGCTACACCTTC. Its translation is CASSQEQNVYGYTF. The chain links TRBV3-1 to TRBJ1-2; D remains ambiguous. Germline V gene sequence: CDR1 LGHDT, CDR2 YNNKEL (reference sequence). The length of the CDR3 is 14 residues. The germline V and J ends were trimmed by 0 bases and 4 bases, with 9 bases remaining between them. The full variable domain, in which reference TRBV3-1 and TRBJ1-2 provide the parts outside the CDR3, is DTAVSQTPKYLVTQMGNDKSIKCEQNLGHDTMYWYKQDSKKFLKIMFSYNNKELIINETVPNRFSPKSPDKAHLNLHINSLELGDSAVYFCASSQEQNVYGYTFGSGTRLTVV.

The chain is built from TRBV12-5 and TRBJ1-1; D is perhaps TRBD1 (5 bases). From germline, CDR1 is LGHNT and CDR2 FRNRAP. Trimming removed 2 bases at V and 1 base at J, with 8 bases between. The CDR3 sequence is 14 residues long. CDR3 sequence reads: CASGLRQRNTEAFF. The CDR3 bases are TGTGCTAGTGGTTTGAGACAGAGGAACACTGAAGCTTTCTTT.

The chain couples TRBV7-9 to TRBJ2-1; D may correspond to TRBD1 or TRBD2 (5 bases each). The closer fit of TRBJ2-7 to the DNA end suggests the J call may be wrong. The CDR3 sequence is 14 residues long. CDR1 is SEHNR, CDR2 FQNEAQ, per germline (reference sequence). The DNA for the CDR3 is TGTGCCAGCAGCCCTATATCCCAGGGACGCGAGCAGTACTTC. Its translation: CASSPISQGREQYF.

V and J are TRBV4-3 and TRBJ2-2, with D perhaps TRBD1 or TRBD2 (5 bases each). V dropped 1 base and J dropped 4 bases, with 10 bases sitting between them. CDR3 length: 15 residues. The germline CDR1 and CDR2 sequences are LGHNA and YSLEER. The CDR3 spells CASSQGLGTTGELFF. CDR3 bases: TGCGCCAGCAGCCAAGGCTTGGGGACCACCGGGGAGCTGTTTTTT.

This clonotype has more than one count but fewer than ten. The chain recombines TRBV11-2 with TRBJ1-4, with 8 bases matching TRBD1. The CDR3 is 15 amino acids. V was clipped by 5 bases and J by 4 bases; unmatched bases: 6. Germline values: CDR1 SGHAT, CDR2 FQNNGV. This CDR3 is CASSRGQADNEKLFF. As DNA, the CDR3 is TGTGCCAGCAGCAGGGGACAGGCCGATAATGAAAAACTGTTTTTT.

As to this clonotype: One end of the junction is discordant with germline, which a read error may explain. The CDR3 region is CASSAQGAASTDPQYF. CDR3 nucleotide sequence: TGCGCCAGCAGCGCCCAGGGGGCCGCAAGCACAGATCCGCAGTATTTT. The chain joins TRBV5-1 to TRBJ2-3; 8 bases are a match to TRBD1. The CDR3 extends over 16 amino acids. Germline CDR1 and CDR2: SGHRS and YFSETQ.

This rearrangement joins TRBV20-1 to TRBJ2-1; the D gene is possibly TRBD2 (6 bases). Trimming pared 6 bases from V and 8 bases from J, leaving 23 bases between. In germline, CDR1 is DFQATT, CDR2 SNEGSKA (reference sequence). The CDR3 has 15 residues. The DNA of the CDR3 is TGCAGTGCCCGATCCTCTCGGGGGAGTCTGGATGAGCAGTTCTTC. As protein: CSARSSRGSLDEQFF.

This chain links TRBV5-6 with TRBJ1-1, with D possibly matching TRBD1 (5 bases). CDR1 and CDR2 from the germline V gene are SGHDT and YYEEEE. The CDR3 sequence is 15 residues long. V was pared by 5 bases and J by 5 bases, with 19 bases between. Written as DNA, the CDR3 is TGTGCCAGCAGTCCTTTGACACTCAAGGGGACTGAAGCTTTCTTT. This sequence encodes CASSPLTLKGTEAFF.

The V gene is TRBV7-9, the J gene TRBJ2-1; D uncertain. V lost 5 bases and J lost 0, with 11 bases in between. Germline V gives CDR1 SEHNR, CDR2 FQNEAQ (reference sequence). The CDR3 totals 15 residues. The CDR3 DNA is TGTGCCAGCAGCACAACACAGAGCTCCTACAATGAGCAGTTCTTC. The encoded protein is CASSTTQSSYNEQFF.

The J gene is TRBJ2-5, the V gene TRBV12-3 or TRBV12-4; 7 bases are shared with TRBD1. CDR3 size: 14 residues. V was pared by 6 bases and J by 5 bases, with 9 bases of the junction left unmatched. The chain's CDR3 is CASSPTGESETQYF. As DNA, the CDR3 is TGTGCCAGCAGCCCCACAGGGGAGTCGGAGACCCAGTACTTC.

With respect to this clonotype: This clone may be a read error of a much larger clone one base away. The gene calls are TRBV29-1 and TRBJ2-1; D might be TRBD2 (6 bases). Trimming removed 7 bases at V and 1 base at J, with 23 bases between. CDR1 is SQVTM, CDR2 ANQGSEA, per germline. This CDR3 has 17 amino acids. The CDR3 reads CSAVGLARGKSYNEQFF. The CDR3, as DNA: TGCAGCGCCGTGGGTCTAGCGAGAGGAAAGTCCTACAATGAGCAGTTCTTC.

The V and J genes are TRBV5-1 and TRBJ1-2; D is possibly TRBD1 (5 bases). Trimming pared 4 bases from V and 10 bases from J, leaving 26 bases between. CDR1 is SGHRS and CDR2 is YFSETQ in the germline V gene. The CDR3 runs to 16 residues. The CDR3 sequence: CASSAGVVQGAYDYTF. The CDR3 region has the DNA TGCGCCAGCAGCGCGGGGGTCGTCCAAGGGGCATACGACTACACCTTC.

The chain has TRBV20-1 and TRBJ2-7; 11 nucleotides agree with TRBD1. CDR1 is DFQATT and CDR2 is SNEGSKA in the germline V gene (reference sequence). J gave up 9 bases and V 3 bases, and 10 bases lay outside the gene matches. CDR3 size: 14 residues. CDR3 in DNA: TGCAGTGCTAGCCCGGGACAGGGGGTTCTCGGGCAGTACTTC. It translates to CSASPGQGVLGQYF.